This T cell receptor beta chain was sequenced for a study of blood T cell repertoires in COVID-19. Germline CDR1 is SGDLS and CDR2 is YYNGEE. The V end was cut by 0 bases, the J end by 1 base, with 4 bases between. This CDR3 is 13 amino acids long. Worth noting for this clone: The sample holds other DNA sequences that translate to the same CDR3.

The table came from immunoSEQ multiplex PCR; TCRdb's copy has only in-frame clones and leaves some out. The data show around 100,000 clones, roughly 85% seen once. Material for sequencing was peripheral blood. This clonotype originated in a man aged 40-50 years with acute or convalescent COVID-19. V usage is TRBV9 and J usage is TRBJ1-1; D uncertain. The CDR3 is CASSVDRNTEAFF. CDR3 coding DNA: TGTGCCAGCAGCGTAGACAGGAACACTGAAGCTTTCTTT.